The rows below give T cell receptor beta chains drawn from one sample of a study of identical twins. TCRdb re-analysed the 5' RACE reads in MiXCR, keeping a single row per CDR3 protein. The sample lists under 900,000 distinct CDR3 sequences, around 12% occurring once. These records were also assigned to another study, of yellow fever vaccine responses in identical twins.

The specimen sequenced was PBMCs. These receptors were collected from a woman aged 18-29 years in good health. Each CDR3 is given with its conserved first and last residue. Each record gives: CDR3 length, clone size, D gene, J gene, V gene, CDR3 DNA, CDR3 protein. A D gene is named only where the DNA matches it firmly. Size tells how often a clone was seen (once, few, many) or the class of an expanded clone, and some rows leave it out.

15,few,NA,TRBJ2-3,TRBV20-1,TGCAGTGCTAGTCCCGGGGGCCCCGGAGCGTATACGCAGTATTTT,CSASPGGPGAYTQYF
14,NA,NA,TRBJ2-3,TRBV5-1,TGCGCCAGCAGCTTTGGACAGATTGCAGATACGCAGTATTTT,CASSFGQIADTQYF
13,many,NA,TRBJ2-7,TRBV14,TGTGCCAGCAGCCAAGATCCAGGCTACGAGCAGTACTTC,CASSQDPGYEQYF
14,many,NA,TRBJ1-2,TRBV6-5,TGTGCCAGCAGTTACGGAGGACAGAACTATGGCTACACCTTC,CASSYGGQNYGYTF
14,many,NA,TRBJ2-3,TRBV5-1,TGCGCCAGCAGGCCGGCCGGTGGCACAGATACGCAGTATTTT,CASRPAGGTDTQYF
16,NA,NA,TRBJ1-5,TRBV6-5,TGTGCCAGCAGTTACTCGTCAGGGGTCGTCAATCAGCCCCAGCATTTT,CASSYSSGVVNQPQHF
15,many,NA,TRBJ1-1,TRBV5-1,TGCGCCAGCAGCCCGGTGATCCAGGCGAACACTGAAGCTTTCTTT,CASSPVIQANTEAFF
14,few,NA,TRBJ2-7,TRBV4-1,TGCGCCAGCAGCCAACGCGGGAACTTCTACGAGCAGTACTTC,CASSQRGNFYEQYF
14,few,TRBD1,TRBJ2-2,TRBV24-1,TGTGCCACCAGTGGGCAGGGGGCAGTCGGGGAGCTGTTTTTT,CATSGQGAVGELFF
13,few,NA,TRBJ1-5,TRBV6-1,TGTGCCAGCACCCGGGACGGCCATATGTCCCAGCATTTT,CASTRDGHMSQHF
16,few,NA,TRBJ2-3,TRBV5-1,TGCGCCAGCAGCTTGTACGGGAGTGGGGGCACAGATACGCAGTATTTT,CASSLYGSGGTDTQYF
15,many,NA,TRBJ1-5,TRBV6-5,TGTGCCAGCAGTTACTCGATAGGGACCAATCAGCCCCAGCATTTT,CASSYSIGTNQPQHF